This T cell receptor (beta chain) was sequenced for a study of OX40 agonist ivuxolimab in advanced cancers. On the study more broadly: Aged roughly 23 to 85 with a mean of 60 years, they were 82.7% male. Patients with prior anti-PD-1, anti-PD-L1 or anti-CTLA-4 therapy were eligible; less than 50% had some. Partial responses, seen in three patients, involved one hepatocellular carcinoma and two cutaneous melanomas.

Patients with a history of autoimmune disease or on systemic immunosuppression were excluded. Sequenced by immunoSEQ multiplex PCR; TCRdb stores in-frame clones only, minus some. The sample contains more than 12,000 clones, 87% of which appear only once. Germline V gene lookup returns CDR1 SNHLY and CDR2 FYNNEI. The CDR3 has 14 residues. The J segment lost 1 base and the V segment lost 7 bases, leaving 3 bases of the junction unmatched. The material was CD4+ or CD8+ T cells sorted from blood, obtained in a trial of the OX40 agonist ivuxolimab. The source is an adult with an advanced solid tumor such as melanoma, head and neck, liver or kidney cancer. The gene calls are TRBV2 and TRBJ1-2; 10 bases match TRBD1. CDR3 sequence reads: CASTGQGGNYGYTF. CDR3 nucleotides: TGTGCCAGCACCGGACAGGGGGGTAACTATGGCTACACCTTC.